These 24 T cell receptor beta chains originate from one sample sequenced in a study of T cells after somatic rescue of genetic block. Sequenced by immunoSEQ multiplex PCR; TCRdb stores in-frame clones only, minus some. The repertoire includes about 110,000 clones, just over 90% of them detected once, and about 1.5% sits in the top ten. Sample: peripheral blood mononuclear cells (PBMCs). The source of these receptors is a woman between 18 and 29 years old.

The gene calls are TRBV15 and TRBJ1-4; no clear D. Germline CDR1 LNHNV, CDR2 YYDKDF (reference sequence). The V and J ends lost 1 base and 8 bases respectively, with 5 bases between them. The CDR3 runs 12 residues. The CDR3 DNA follows: TGTGCCACCAGCAGAGTGCAGGAAAAACTGTTTTTT. It codes for CATSRVQEKLFF.

This clone came up once. The gene calls are TRBV2 and TRBJ1-1; a weak D match, TRBD1 (5 bases). The CDR3 consists of 15 residues. Trimming shortened V by 6 bases and J by 1 base, and 15 bases separated the two germline ends. The germline gives CDR1 SNHLY, CDR2 FYNNEI. CDR3 sequence (DNA): TGTGCCAGCAGAGAGGCCGGGGGAAAGAACACTGAAGCTTTCTTT. It translates to CASREAGGKNTEAFF.

V gene TRBV30 combines with J gene TRBJ1-2, with 7 bases fitting TRBD1. With 4 bases clipped from V and 5 bases from J, the junction kept 4 bases outside the gene matches. CDR3 length equals 12 residues. The germline gives CDR1 GTSNPN, CDR2 SVGIG (reference sequence). Here the CDR3 DNA reads TGTGCCTGGAAGCAGGGGGTATATGGCTACACCTTC. As protein: CAWKQGVYGYTF.

The rearrangement joins TRBV7-9 to TRBJ2-7; 7 bases agree with TRBD1. Germline V gives CDR1 SEHNR, CDR2 FQNEAQ (reference sequence). Losses at the gene ends were 6 bases for V and 4 bases for J; bases not matched to a gene: 6. This CDR3 is built from 13 residues. The CDR3 reads CASSLGTAYEQYF. In DNA form, the CDR3 reads TGTGCCAGCAGTCTCGGGACAGCTTACGAGCAGTACTTC.

The chain has TRBV5-1 and TRBJ2-7; D gene ambiguous. From germline, CDR1 is SGHRS and CDR2 YFSETQ. The V gene lost 4 bases and the J gene lost 2 bases, with 13 bases spanning the gap. The CDR3 is 14 amino acids. CDR3 nucleotides: TGCGCCAGCAGCACCAATGGTTTCGCCTACGAGCAGTACTTC. It yields the protein CASSTNGFAYEQYF.

This rearrangement joins TRBV27 to TRBJ2-5; D is tentatively TRBD1 or TRBD2 (5 bases each). The ends were cut back, 2 bases at V and 5 bases at J, with 9 bases in the middle. CDR3 length: 13 amino acids. Germline CDR1 is MNHEY and CDR2 is SMNVEV (reference sequence). The CDR3 region has the DNA TGTGCCAGCAGTTTAGTCTGGGGGGAGACCCAGTACTTC. The encoded protein is CASSLVWGETQYF.

This clone has just one count. V gene TRBV5-1 combines with J gene TRBJ1-1, with 7 nucleotides matching TRBD1. The V segment lost 1 base and the J segment 6 bases; nucleotides outside the gene matches: 3. The CDR3 extends over 13 amino acids. Germline loops: CDR1 SGHRS, CDR2 YFSETQ. This chain's CDR3 is CASSLTGESEAFF. For the CDR3, the DNA is TGCGCCAGCAGCTTGACAGGGGAATCTGAAGCTTTCTTT.

The count of this clone is one. This chain joins TRBV2 and TRBJ1-5; no clear D gene. Deletions cut 6 bases from V and 7 bases from J, with 16 bases between. CDR3 length equals 14 residues. Germline V gene lookup returns CDR1 SNHLY and CDR2 FYNNEI. The CDR3 loop reads CASSGPQGEQPQHF. CDR3 in DNA: TGTGCCAGCAGCGGGCCCCAAGGAGAACAGCCCCAGCATTTT.

V and J are TRBV30 and TRBJ1-4, with D tentatively TRBD1 (5 bases). Trimming took 5 bases from V and 7 from J, leaving 8 bases between them. The CDR3 length is 11 residues. Germline V gives CDR1 GTSNPN, CDR2 SVGIG (reference sequence). The DNA for the CDR3 is TGTGCCTGGGGCGGGGCTGAAAAACTGTTTTTT. This encodes CAWGGAEKLFF. The whole variable domain, filled in from reference TRBV30 and TRBJ1-4, reads SQTIHQWPATLVQPVGSPLSLECTVEGTSNPNLYWYRQAAGRGLQLLFYSVGIGQISSEVPQNLSASRPQDRQFILSSKKLLLSDSGFYLCAWGGAEKLFFGSGTQLSVL.

This chain links TRBV5-4 with TRBJ1-2; D gene ambiguous. The CDR3 contains 14 residues. V was trimmed by 7 bases and J by 4 bases, leaving 17 bases between them. CDR1 is SGHNT and CDR2 is YYREEE in the germline V gene (reference sequence). Written as DNA, the CDR3 is TGTGCCAGCCGGTCCCTTGGGAGCCGCTATGGCTACACCTTC. Translating it yields CASRSLGSRYGYTF.

The CDR3: CASSVNRGGDSPLHF. CDR3 DNA sequence: TGTGCCAGCAGCGTCAACAGGGGAGGTGATTCACCCCTCCACTTT. The V and J genes are TRBV7-3 and TRBJ1-6; TRBD1 matches 7 bases. V lost 5 bases and J lost 8; bases outside the gene matches: 9. CDR1 SGHTA and CDR2 FQGTGA come from the germline V gene. The CDR3 length is 15 residues.

The chain employs TRBV7-9 and TRBJ1-4; perhaps TRBD1 as D (6 bases). The germline CDR1 and CDR2 sequences are SEHNR and FQNEAQ (reference sequence). Trimming removed 1 base at V and 6 bases at J, with 9 bases between. The CDR3 sequence is 14 residues long. CDR3 coding DNA: TGTGCCAGCAGCTTAGACAGGGTTGATGAAAAACTGTTTTTT. It encodes CASSLDRVDEKLFF.

This chain connects TRBV29-1 to TRBJ2-3; the D gene could be TRBD1 or TRBD2 (5 bases each). The CDR3 has 13 amino acids. Between the trimmed V and J ends, which lost 4 bases and 4 bases, there was a span of 12 bases. Germline CDR1 reads SQVTM; CDR2 reads ANQGSEA. CDR3 coding DNA: TGCAGCGTTGCACTCGGGGCGGCAGATACGCAGTATTTT. This gives the protein CSVALGAADTQYF.

V gene TRBV29-1 combines with J gene TRBJ1-2; TRBD1 matches 7 bases. This CDR3 is built from 15 residues. CDR1 and CDR2 (germline): SQVTM, ANQGSEA. The V gene end was trimmed by 4 bases and the J gene end by 4 bases; junction bases not matched to a gene: 12. CDR3 residues: CSVVIGAGGGYGYTF. Here the CDR3 DNA reads TGCAGCGTTGTAATAGGAGCAGGGGGAGGCTATGGCTACACCTTC. The full variable domain, rest sourced from reference TRBV29-1 and TRBJ1-2, is SAVISQKPSRDICQRGTSLTIQCQVDSQVTMMFWYRQQPGQSLTLIATANQGSEATYESGFVIDKFPISRPNLTFSTLTVSNMSPEDSSIYLCSVVIGAGGGYGYTFGSGTRLTVV.

CDR3 sequence (DNA): TGTGCCAGCAGCTGGACAGGGGGAAACACTGAAGCTTTCTTT. It is translated as CASSWTGGNTEAFF. This chain connects TRBV7-3 to TRBJ1-1; 10 positions match TRBD1. The CDR3 sequence is 14 residues long. Germline CDR1 reads SGHTA; CDR2 reads FQGTGA. The J segment lost 2 bases and the V segment lost 4 bases, leaving 1 base of the junction unmatched.

The J gene is TRBJ1-2, the V gene TRBV4-3, with D perhaps TRBD1 (5 bases). Germline V gene lookup returns CDR1 LGHNA and CDR2 YSLEER. The CDR3 loop spans 16 amino acids. V dropped 0 bases and J dropped 3 bases, with 14 bases sitting between them. CDR3 amino acids: CASSQDTIGEDYGYTF. The CDR3, as DNA: TGCGCCAGCAGCCAAGATACCATAGGGGAGGACTATGGCTACACCTTC.

The rearrangement joins TRBV28 to TRBJ1-4, with 10 nucleotides matching TRBD1. V trimming: 8 bases; J trimming: 5 bases; junction bases outside the gene matches: 5. Per the germline V gene, CDR1 is MDHEN and CDR2 is SYDVKM. The CDR3 extends over 14 amino acids. Written as DNA, the CDR3 is TGTGCCAGCTATATGGACAGGGGGAATGAAAAACTGTTTTTT. Its protein product is CASYMDRGNEKLFF.

This CDR3 is CASSRRGNNQPQHF. DNA for the CDR3: TGTGCCAGCAGCCGGCGGGGGAACAATCAGCCCCAGCATTTT. The chain uses TRBV14 and TRBJ1-5; D may be TRBD1 (5 bases). CDR1 is SGHDN and CDR2 is FVKESK in the germline V gene. The CDR3 consists of 14 residues. V lost 4 bases and J lost 3, with 10 bases in between. Variable domain in full (rest from reference TRBV14 and TRBJ1-5): EAGVTQFPSHSVIEKGQTVTLRCDPISGHDNLYWYRRVMGKEIKFLLHFVKESKQDESGMPNNRFLAERTGGTYSTLKVQPAELEDSGVYFCASSRRGNNQPQHFGDGTRLSIL.

The sample holds a few counts of this clone. The chain carries TRBV7-2 and TRBJ1-4; D not resolved. V lost 2 bases and J 3 bases, leaving 7 bases between the germline ends. The germline CDR1 and CDR2 sequences are SGHTA and FQGNSA. This CDR3 region has 14 residues. As DNA, the CDR3 is TGTGCCAGCAGCTTAAGTCTGTCTAATGAAAAACTGTTTTTT. Its translation is CASSLSLSNEKLFF. Full variable domain (outside the CDR3, taken from reference TRBV7-2 and TRBJ1-4): GAGVSQSPSNKVTEKGKDVELRCDPISGHTALYWYRQSLGQGLEFLIYFQGNSAPDKSGLPSDRFSAERTGGSVSTLTIQRTQQEDSAVYLCASSLSLSNEKLFFGSGTQLSVL.

Comment on this clone: Other DNA variants within this sample encode the same CDR3. The CDR3 DNA follows: TGTGCCAGCGGGTCGGCAGGTCATAGCAATCAGCCCCAGCATTTT. It is translated as CASGSAGHSNQPQHF. This chain connects TRBV6-5 to TRBJ1-5, with D unresolved. V gave up 8 bases and J gave up 0 bases, with 14 bases separating them. Germline assignment: CDR1 MNHEY and CDR2 SVGAGI. This CDR3 has 15 amino acids.

V and J are TRBV5-8 and TRBJ2-4, with a possible D match to TRBD1 (6 bases). The ends were cut back, 5 bases at V and 7 bases at J, with 16 bases in the middle. CDR1 and CDR2 from the germline V gene are SGHTS and YDEGEE. The CDR3 has 14 amino acids. CDR3 DNA: TGTGCCAGCAGTCGAGCCACAGGGATGAACATTCAGTACTTC. Translated: CASSRATGMNIQYF. Supplemented by reference TRBV5-8 and TRBJ2-4, the full variable domain reads EAGVTQSPTHLIKTRGQQATLRCSPISGHTSVYWYQQALGLGLQFLLWYDEGEERNRGNFPPRFSGRQFPNYSSELNVNALELEDSALYLCASSRATGMNIQYFGAGTRLSVL.

This rearrangement joins TRBV5-1 to TRBJ2-7; 7 nucleotides match TRBD2. The germline CDR1 and CDR2 sequences are SGHRS and YFSETQ. The CDR3 is made up of 13 amino acids. Trimming took 3 bases from V and 7 from J; bases not matched to a gene: 7. This chain's CDR3 is CASSSPGGEEQYF. The CDR3 DNA reads TGCGCCAGCAGCTCTCCGGGAGGTGAGGAGCAGTACTTC.

V is TRBV23-1 and J is TRBJ1-5; no reliable D call. TRBV23-1 is an open reading frame, and its role is uncertain. The CDR3 is 18 amino acids. Trimming stripped 4 bases from V and 0 bases from J, with 19 bases between. This chain's CDR3 is CASSRSQVKVYSNQPQHF. DNA for the CDR3: TGCGCCAGCAGTCGATCTCAAGTTAAGGTTTATAGCAATCAGCCCCAGCATTTT.

DNA of the CDR3: TGTGCCAGCAGCGTAGAACCCTTAGCGGGGGGCGGGAAGTTCTTC. Protein: CASSVEPLAGGGKFF. The chain carries TRBV9 and TRBJ2-1; 10 nucleotides match TRBD2. The CDR3 runs 15 residues. J was trimmed by 14 bases and V by 0 bases; bases with no gene match: 11. Germline CDR1 and CDR2: SGDLS and YYNGEE.